This TCR beta chain was sequenced for a study of T cell repertoires in cytomegalovirus infection. About the study: It was recently identified HLA-C-restricted and well-studied HLA-B-restricted CMV epitopes that the study used. Findings of the study overall: Ex vivo, HLA-C-restricted CMV-specific TCR beta clonotypes prevailed over the rest of the response.

Looked up from germline, CDR1 is MDHEN and CDR2 is SYDVKM. V lost 1 base and J lost 0, with 19 bases in between. The CDR3 spans 19 residues. Concerning this clonotype itself: Its specificity is unknown.

TCRdb reanalysed the reads using MiXCR and keeps one entry per CDR3 protein. The top ten hold 10% to 15% of the sample, which has fewer than 1,000,000 distinct CDR3 sequences, approximately 30% seen once. The source was cultured CD8+ T cells from PBMCs, collected from culture after CMV antigen stimulation. The sequence was collected from a human donor in good health (CMV status not recorded). Some clones in this sample may be carry-over from other donors' samples. The V and J genes are TRBV28 and TRBJ1-5; tentative D call: TRBD1 (6 bases). CDR3 sequence reads: CASSLLGSPQGPSNQPQHF. The CDR3 DNA reads TGTGCCAGCAGTTTATTGGGGAGTCCCCAGGGGCCTAGCAATCAGCCCCAGCATTTT.